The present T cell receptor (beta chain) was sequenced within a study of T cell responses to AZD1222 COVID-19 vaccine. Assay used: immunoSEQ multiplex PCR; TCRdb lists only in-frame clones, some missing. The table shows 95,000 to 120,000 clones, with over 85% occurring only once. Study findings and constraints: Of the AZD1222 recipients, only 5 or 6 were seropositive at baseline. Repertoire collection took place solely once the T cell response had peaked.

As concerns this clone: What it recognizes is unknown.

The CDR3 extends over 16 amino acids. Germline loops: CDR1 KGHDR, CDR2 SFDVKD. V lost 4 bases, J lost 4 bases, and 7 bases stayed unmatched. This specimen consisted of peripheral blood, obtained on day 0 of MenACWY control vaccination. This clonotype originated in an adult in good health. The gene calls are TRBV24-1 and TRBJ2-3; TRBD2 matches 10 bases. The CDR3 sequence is CATSEPERGGADTQYF. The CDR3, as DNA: TGTGCCACCAGTGAGCCCGAGCGGGGGGGCGCAGATACGCAGTATTTT.